This T cell receptor (beta chain) was sequenced in a study of CD8 T cells in Susac syndrome. CDR1 SNHLY and CDR2 FYNNEI come from the germline V gene. This CDR3 comprises 15 residues. Deletions cut 7 bases from V and 0 bases from J, with 15 bases between. Treatment-naive patients with stable or active relapsing-remitting disease were the multiple sclerosis controls. Through negative isolation, CD4+ and CD8+ T cells were obtained, while TEMRA cells were enriched using FACS. The authors reverse transcribed roughly 0.5 to 1 ug RNA with random hexamers. An immunoSEQ multiplex PCR generated amplified TCR beta CDR3 products spanning 54 Vbeta and 13 Jbeta. In TCRdb, the immunoSEQ multiplex PCR reads were re-called with MiXCR into one record per CDR3 protein. The sample includes around 200,000 distinct CDR3 sequences, approximately 96% of them seen just once.

The genes are TRBV2 and TRBJ1-1, with a tentative D call TRBD1 (5 bases). The sequence came from a human donor with multiple sclerosis. Sequenced sample: CD4+ T cells from PBMCs. The DNA for the CDR3 is TGTGCCAGCACCCTCCAGGGTCTTATGAACACTGAAGCTTTCTTT. Residues: CASTLQGLMNTEAFF.